This is a list of T cell receptor beta chains from one sample in a study of patients and donors after allogeneic stem cell transplantation. A single record per CDR3 protein comes from TCRdb applying MiXCR to the RT-PCR reads. The table lists hundreds of thousands of distinct CDR3 sequences, 16% of them singletons. Sequenced sample: blood, either unsorted or a sorted T cell fraction (not recorded which). The receptors were sampled from a human donor who was either an allogeneic HSCT recipient or a stem cell or donor lymphocyte infusion donor (not recorded which). It is not recorded whose cells these are; they may come from a transplant donor. CDR3s include the opening cysteine and the closing phenylalanine or tryptophan. A D gene is named only where the DNA matches it firmly. Clone size, where shown, is once, few, many, or a class for clones that have expanded.

length	size	V	J	D	CDR3	DNA
12	-	TRBV6-5	TRBJ2-1	-	CASSYSANEQFF	TGTGCCAGCAGTTACTCTGCCAATGAGCAGTTCTTC
13	many	TRBV29-1	TRBJ1-1	-	CSSAPYMNTEAFF	TGCAGCTCTGCTCCATACATGAACACTGAAGCTTTCTTT
15	few	TRBV10-3	TRBJ1-1	-	CAISESRPQNTEAFF	TGTGCCATCAGTGAGTCGAGACCTCAGAACACTGAAGCTTTCTTT
13	many	TRBV4-1	TRBJ2-4	-	CASSHQGRNIQYF	TGCGCCAGCAGCCATCAGGGGAGAAACATTCAGTACTTC
15	-	TRBV20-1	TRBJ2-1	TRBD2	CSAFLTSGKYNEQFF	TGCAGTGCCTTCCTGACTAGCGGGAAGTACAATGAGCAGTTCTTC
16	-	TRBV9	TRBJ2-1	-	CASSGGPPYGGNEQFF	TGTGCCAGCAGCGGGGGACCGCCCTACGGGGGAAATGAGCAGTTCTTC
15	-	TRBV7-9	TRBJ1-2	-	CASSFKTVPNYGYTF	TGTGCCAGCAGCTTCAAGACAGTTCCTAACTATGGCTACACCTTC
13	many	TRBV12-3/TRBV12-4	TRBJ1-2	-	CASSPDTNYGYTF	TGTGCCAGCAGTCCTGACACTAACTATGGCTACACCTTC
16	few	TRBV7-9	TRBJ1-1	-	CASSLVRGGRSTEAFF	TGTGCCAGCAGCTTAGTGAGGGGCGGACGGAGCACTGAAGCTTTCTTT
16	few	TRBV11-2	TRBJ1-5	-	CASSLAGRNSNQPQHF	TGTGCCAGCAGCTTAGCCGGCAGGAATAGCAATCAGCCCCAGCATTTT
15	few	TRBV28	TRBJ1-6	-	CASSPSGGVYSPLHF	TGTGCCAGCAGTCCCTCGGGGGGTGTTTATTCACCCCTCCACTTT
17	few	TRBV4-1	TRBJ2-2	-	CASTSPHMGGVSGELFF	TGCGCCAGCACCTCTCCCCACATGGGGGGCGTTAGCGGGGAGCTGTTTTTT
15	few	TRBV15	TRBJ2-5	-	CATSTGTRDEETQYF	TGTGCCACCAGCACCGGGACAAGGGATGAAGAGACCCAGTACTTC
18	-	TRBV4-2	TRBJ2-7	TRBD1	CASSLPFLPGQGIHEQYF	TGTGCCAGCAGCCTCCCCTTTTTACCGGGACAGGGGATCCACGAGCAGTACTTC
14	many	TRBV20-1	TRBJ1-4	-	CSASLQGNGEKLFF	TGCAGTGCTAGCCTACAGGGTAATGGGGAAAAACTGTTTTTT
16	once	TRBV4-1	TRBJ1-5	-	CASSQGGLGSNQPQHF	TGCGCCAGCAGCCAGGGAGGGCTGGGAAGCAATCAGCCCCAGCATTTT
14	few	TRBV4-1	TRBJ2-2	TRBD1	CASSQDRVAGELFF	TGCGCCAGCAGCCAGGACAGGGTTGCCGGGGAGCTGTTTTTT
13	many	TRBV12-3/TRBV12-4	TRBJ2-7	TRBD2	CASSLGGLAGQYF	TGTGCCAGCAGCCTCGGTGGACTAGCGGGGCAGTACTTC
15	-	TRBV7-9	TRBJ1-2	-	CASSFHLTLGDGYTF	TGTGCCAGCAGCTTCCACCTGACCCTAGGGGATGGCTACACCTTC
18	many	TRBV4-2	TRBJ2-2	TRBD2	CASSQATGLAGDTGELFF	TGTGCCAGCAGCCAAGCAACGGGACTAGCGGGAGACACCGGGGAGCTGTTTTTT
12	few	TRBV20-1	TRBJ1-5	-	CSAWGIDQPQHF	TGCAGTGCATGGGGGATTGATCAGCCCCAGCATTTT
14	few	TRBV4-2	TRBJ2-3	-	CASSQVTGTDTQYF	TGTGCCAGCAGCCAAGTGACTGGCACAGATACGCAGTATTTT
15	few	TRBV3-1	TRBJ2-1	-	CASSQVPVQVNEQFF	TGTGCCAGCAGCCAAGTTCCAGTACAAGTTAATGAGCAGTTCTTC
12	few	TRBV7-9	TRBJ1-2	-	CASSSRNYGYTF	TGTGCCAGCAGCTCCCGCAACTATGGCTACACCTTC
18	few	TRBV11-1	TRBJ1-1	TRBD1	CASRLPPGQAPMNTEAFF	TGTGCCAGCAGGTTACCTCCGGGACAGGCCCCAATGAACACTGAAGCTTTCTTT
16	few	TRBV3-1	TRBJ2-2	-	CASSRQRGTNTGELFF	TGTGCCAGCAGCCGCCAACGGGGGACGAACACCGGGGAGCTGTTTTTT
10	-	TRBV20-1	TRBJ2-7	-	CSAQSYEQYF	TGCAGTGCGCAGTCCTACGAGCAGTACTTC
13	-	TRBV12-2	TRBJ1-1	-	CASRLVADSEAFF	TGTGCAAGTCGCTTAGTCGCGGACAGTGAAGCTTTCTTT
13	many	TRBV27	TRBJ2-7	-	CASSGRGPYEQYF	TGTGCCAGCAGTGGCCGGGGCCCCTACGAGCAGTACTTC
13	few	TRBV5-4	TRBJ2-5	TRBD1	CASSSGQGRSQYF	TGTGCCAGCAGCTCGGGACAGGGAAGGTCCCAGTACTTC
15	-	TRBV15	TRBJ1-2	-	CATSRVLRGDYGYTF	TGTGCCACCAGCAGAGTACTCAGGGGAGACTATGGCTACACCTTC
13	many	TRBV20-1	TRBJ2-3	TRBD2	CSASIAGADTQYF	TGCAGTGCTTCAATAGCGGGAGCGGATACGCAGTATTTT
15	-	TRBV2	TRBJ2-1	-	CASSLPLPLILKQFF	TGTGCCAGCAGTCTACCCTTACCCCTTATCCTCAAGCAGTTCTTC
14	-	TRBV19	TRBJ1-2	-	CASRPRARSYGYTF	TGTGCCAGTCGCCCCCGGGCAAGGAGCTATGGCTACACCTTC
12	few	TRBV29-1	TRBJ1-1	-	CSVERGGTEAFF	TGCAGCGTTGAACGGGGGGGCACTGAAGCTTTCTTT
17	many	TRBV12-3/TRBV12-4	TRBJ1-5	TRBD1	CASSFGQGALSNQPQHF	TGTGCCAGCAGTTTCGGCCAGGGGGCACTTAGCAATCAGCCCCAGCATTTT
13	-	TRBV10-3	TRBJ2-7	-	CAISETGSYEQYF	TGTGCCATCAGTGAGACAGGCTCCTACGAGCAGTACTTC
14	-	TRBV20-1	TRBJ1-2	TRBD1	CSASGQGVNYGYTF	TGCAGTGCTAGCGGCCAGGGGGTTAACTATGGCTACACCTTC
16	-	TRBV12-3/TRBV12-4	TRBJ1-3	-	CASTHSRVGRGNTIYF	TGTGCCAGCACCCATAGCCGGGTCGGGCGTGGAAACACCATATATTTT
13	few	TRBV12-3/TRBV12-4	TRBJ2-2	-	CASSYSPTGELFF	TGTGCCAGCAGTTACTCCCCCACCGGGGAGCTGTTTTTT
16	-	TRBV19	TRBJ1-1	TRBD1	CASSIEGVWTGGEAFF	TGTGCCAGTAGTATCGAGGGGGTATGGACAGGGGGCGAAGCTTTCTTT
14	-	TRBV29-1	TRBJ2-4	TRBD2	CSARGDLAKNIQYF	TGCAGCGCCCGGGGGGATCTAGCCAAAAACATTCAGTACTTC
16	-	TRBV3-1	TRBJ1-3	-	CASSPRGHNSGNTIYF	TGTGCCAGCAGCCCTCGGGGCCATAACTCTGGAAACACCATATATTTT
11	many	TRBV29-1	TRBJ2-7	-	CSAQGMREQYF	TGCAGCGCCCAAGGGATGAGGGAGCAGTACTTC
16	-	TRBV3-1	TRBJ2-3	TRBD2	CASSHGRGASTDTQYF	TGTGCCAGCAGCCACGGGAGGGGGGCGAGCACAGATACGCAGTATTTT
14	few	TRBV20-1	TRBJ2-5	-	CSARALETKETQYF	TGCAGTGCTAGAGCGTTGGAGACGAAGGAGACCCAGTACTTC
12	few	TRBV20-1	TRBJ2-1	-	CSARALGVEQFF	TGCAGTGCTAGAGCTTTGGGTGTTGAGCAGTTCTTC